The sequence of this TCR beta chain was determined in a study of blood T cell repertoires in COVID-19. This CDR3 region has 13 residues. Germline V lookup: CDR1 SEHNR, CDR2 FQNEAQ (reference sequence). J lost 8 bases, V lost 0 bases, and 3 bases had no gene match. Participants spanned ages about 18 to 100 years and resided in 20 to 30 US areas. The study counted Cohort 3 donors as recovered given two negative PCRs, clearance, or symptom resolution. Some clones are missing from TCRdb's copy, which holds only in-frame ones; the method was immunoSEQ multiplex PCR. Seen here are about 170,000 clones, around 91% observed once, and the top ten hold 0.77%.

What was sequenced was PBMCs or T cells enriched from blood (not recorded which). This TCR derives from a young woman who had recovered from COVID-19. The chain links TRBV7-9 to TRBJ1-1; TRBD1 matches at 7 bases. CDR3 sequence (DNA): TGTGCCAGCAGCTTAGCGACGGGACAGGAAGCTTTCTTT. Translating it yields CASSLATGQEAFF.